The 12 T cell receptor beta chains below come from one sample, sequenced in a study of OX40 agonist ivuxolimab in advanced cancers. The assay was immunoSEQ multiplex PCR, and TCRdb's table has in-frame clones only and misses some. The table includes about 48,000 clones, around 89% detected once. The sequencing here drew on CD4+ or CD8+ T cells sorted from blood, taken in a trial of the OX40 agonist ivuxolimab. The receptors come from an adult with an advanced solid tumor such as melanoma, head and neck, liver or kidney cancer.

This sequence joins TRBV4-1 and TRBJ2-5, with 8 nucleotides matching TRBD2. Losses at the gene ends were 5 bases for V and 2 bases for J; bases not matched to a gene: 4. CDR1 MGHRA and CDR2 YSYEKL come from the germline V gene. This CDR3 contains 14 residues. DNA for the CDR3: TGCGCCAGCAGCGGTAGCGGGGCTCAAGAGACCCAGTACTTC. This gives the protein CASSGSGAQETQYF.

The chain combines TRBV5-4 with TRBJ2-3; 8 bases fit TRBD2. After removal of 2 bases from V and 6 bases from J, the junction contained 20 bases not matched to a gene. The CDR3 loop spans 19 amino acids. The germline CDR1 and CDR2 sequences are SGHNT and YYREEE (reference sequence). The DNA for the CDR3 is TGTGCCAGCAGCTTAGATAATTTCCGGGAGGGCCCGTTGGCGGATACGCAGTATTTT. It yields the protein CASSLDNFREGPLADTQYF. The full variable domain, with the rest looked up from reference TRBV5-4 and TRBJ2-3, is ETGVTQSPTHLIKTRGQQVTLRCSSQSGHNTVSWYQQALGQGPQFIFQYYREEENGRGNFPPRFSGLQFPNYSSELNVNALELDDSALYLCASSLDNFREGPLADTQYFGPGTRLTVL.

The rearrangement uses TRBV19 and TRBJ2-1; 9 bases align to TRBD2. With 6 bases clipped from V and 9 bases from J, the junction kept 15 bases outside the gene matches. Germline-derived CDR1 and CDR2 are LNHDA and SQIVND (reference sequence). There are 16 residues in the CDR3. CDR3 loop: CASSSVSGTSFTEQFF. CDR3 DNA: TGTGCCAGTAGCTCTGTCTCCGGGACTAGCTTCACTGAGCAGTTCTTC.

The chain employs TRBV19 and TRBJ2-7; TRBD1 might be the D (5 bases). The CDR3 is 14 amino acids. V dropped 1 base and J dropped 3 bases, with 10 bases sitting between them. From germline, CDR1 is LNHDA and CDR2 SQIVND (reference sequence). The CDR3 nucleotides are TGTGCCAGTAGTATAGCCATAGGGGACTACGAGCAGTACTTC. It encodes CASSIAIGDYEQYF.

The chain links TRBV11-2 to TRBJ2-7; D remains ambiguous. CDR3 length equals 11 residues. Germline V lookup: CDR1 SGHAT, CDR2 FQNNGV. Trimming stripped 5 bases from V and 4 bases from J, with 6 bases between. The CDR3 region is CASSDVYEQYF. Written as DNA, the CDR3 is TGTGCCAGCAGCGACGTTTACGAGCAGTACTTC.

This clone occurred once. This chain links TRBV6-5 with TRBJ2-1; D possibly corresponds to TRBD1 (6 bases). The V and J ends lost 10 bases and 4 bases respectively, with 17 bases between them. The germline V gene has CDR1 MNHEY and CDR2 SVGAGI. There are 14 residues in the CDR3. CDR3 nucleotides: TGTGCCACCGCTTTCCGGGACACATACAATGAGCAGTTCTTC. This codes for CATAFRDTYNEQFF.

This chain links TRBV9 with TRBJ2-3, with D hard to call. CDR3 length: 15 amino acids. Germline CDR1 SGDLS, CDR2 YYNGEE. The germline V and J ends were trimmed by 0 bases and 6 bases, with 14 bases remaining between them. The chain's CDR3 is CASSVDGSPPDTQYF. In DNA form, the CDR3 reads TGTGCCAGCAGCGTAGATGGCAGCCCGCCGGATACGCAGTATTTT.

CDR3 region: CASSGFRDRGYNEQFF. The CDR3 coding sequence is TGTGCCAGCAGCGGTTTCCGGGACAGGGGCTACAATGAGCAGTTCTTC. The chain employs TRBV7-9 and TRBJ2-1, with TRBD1 identical over 10 bases. The trim removed 5 bases at V and 3 bases at J, leaving 7 bases unmatched. In germline, CDR1 is SEHNR, CDR2 FQNEAQ (reference sequence). The CDR3 covers 16 residues.

The chain is built from TRBV9 and TRBJ2-7; 8 bases agree with TRBD1. The CDR3 is 13 amino acids. Germline V gives CDR1 SGDLS, CDR2 YYNGEE. The J segment lost 9 bases and the V segment lost 7 bases, leaving 12 bases of the junction unmatched. The CDR3 sequence: CASPRTGRIGQYF. Here the CDR3 DNA reads TGTGCCAGCCCCCGGACAGGGAGGATCGGGCAGTACTTC.

This chain joins TRBV4-1 and TRBJ2-1; D is possibly TRBD2 (5 bases). In germline, CDR1 is MGHRA, CDR2 YSYEKL. The CDR3 totals 15 residues. V lost 3 bases and J lost 3, with 12 bases in between. The CDR3: CASSQGGSGYNEQFF. For the CDR3, the DNA is TGCGCCAGCAGCCAGGGTGGGAGCGGCTACAATGAGCAGTTCTTC.

This clone has only a few counts. This chain links TRBV19 with TRBJ1-1; D not certain. Trimming took off 5 bases at V and 7 bases at J, with 17 bases between the two ends. This CDR3 is 14 amino acids long. Germline assignment: CDR1 LNHDA and CDR2 SQIVND (reference sequence). The CDR3 region is CASSVTRTSGEAFF. In DNA, the CDR3 is TGTGCCAGTAGTGTGACCCGGACGTCAGGTGAAGCTTTCTTT.

This chain joins TRBV29-1 and TRBJ1-2; D is undetermined. The V end was cut by 0 bases, the J end by 5 bases, with 7 bases between. The germline CDR1 and CDR2 sequences are SQVTM and ANQGSEA. This CDR3 is 12 amino acids long. CDR3 sequence reads: CSVEDPGYGYTF. CDR3 DNA: TGCAGCGTTGAAGATCCCGGGTATGGCTACACCTTC.